The 30 T cell receptor beta chains listed next were all sequenced from one sample in a study of T cells after yellow fever vaccination. TCRdb recomputed calls from the 5' RACE reads with MiXCR, one row per CDR3 protein. The repertoire consists of 250,000 or so distinct CDR3 sequences, with less than 9% occurring once and the leading ten covering approximately 0.87%. Here the sequenced sample was CD4+ T cells sorted from PBMCs, taken 15 days after the yellow fever booster vaccination. The receptors derive from a man aged 30 to 39 who received the YFV17D yellow fever vaccine.

This clonotype appeared many times. The chain couples TRBV12-3 or TRBV12-4 to TRBJ2-3; 7 nucleotides agree with TRBD2. The CDR3 runs 15 residues. With V trimmed by 6 bases and J by 0 bases, 6 bases remained unmatched. This CDR3 reads CASRDERGSTDTQYF. CDR3 nucleotides: TGTGCCAGCAGGGACGAGCGGGGTAGCACAGATACGCAGTATTTT.

This clonotype was seen more than once but under ten times. This chain uses TRBV10-3 with TRBJ1-5, with D possibly TRBD1 on 6 matching bases. Germline loops: CDR1 ENHRY, CDR2 SYGVKD. This CDR3 contains 17 residues. V was trimmed by 0 bases and J by 1 base, leaving 13 bases between them. CDR3 bases: TGTGCCATCAGTGAGTCGTACAACAGGGTGAGCAATCAGCCCCAGCATTTT. This sequence encodes CAISESYNRVSNQPQHF.

V gene TRBV27 combines with J gene TRBJ2-3; D is possibly TRBD2 (5 bases). Per the germline V gene, CDR1 is MNHEY and CDR2 is SMNVEV (reference sequence). V was pared by 5 bases and J by 0 bases, with 24 bases between. The CDR3 is made up of 19 amino acids. This CDR3 is CASSPLPFSGKGSTDTQYF. The CDR3 nucleotides read TGTGCCAGCAGTCCTCTACCCTTCAGCGGAAAGGGTAGCACAGATACGCAGTATTTT.

This clonotype was recorded many times. The V call is TRBV10-3, the J call TRBJ2-5; D might be TRBD2 (5 bases). Trimming took off 0 bases at V and 8 bases at J, with 13 bases between the two ends. Per germline, CDR1 ENHRY and CDR2 SYGVKD. The CDR3 covers 14 residues. CDR3 loop: CAISESGVLTTQYF. Here the CDR3 DNA reads TGTGCCATCAGTGAGTCGGGAGTGCTGACAACCCAGTACTTC.

This clonotype was seen at least ten times. V is TRBV10-3 and J is TRBJ2-7; D might be TRBD2 (5 bases). CDR1 ENHRY and CDR2 SYGVKD come from the germline V gene. The length of the CDR3 is 14 residues. The V end lost 3 bases, the J end lost 6 bases, and 15 bases lay between the germline ends. The DNA for the CDR3 is TGTGCCATCAGTGACCGCGCGGAGGATGCCGAGCAGTACTTC. Amino acid sequence: CAISDRAEDAEQYF.

The chain joins TRBV24-1 to TRBJ2-5; D possibly uses TRBD1 or TRBD2 (6 bases each). The germline CDR1 and CDR2 sequences are KGHDR and SFDVKD. CDR3 length equals 13 residues. Trimming cost V 1 base and J 9 bases, with 11 bases left between them. The CDR3 bases are TGTGCCACCAGTGATTTACAGGGAGGTCCCCAGTACTTC. As protein: CATSDLQGGPQYF.

This clonotype appeared a few times. The chain combines TRBV20-1 with TRBJ2-4; 7 nucleotides align to TRBD1. The CDR3 contains 16 residues. Per germline, CDR1 DFQATT and CDR2 SNEGSKA (reference sequence). The V and J ends lost 4 bases and 1 base, in that order; junction bases with no gene match: 10. In DNA form, the CDR3 reads TGCAGTGCTACCACCGGACAGGACGGGGCCAAAAACATTCAGTACTTC. It encodes CSATTGQDGAKNIQYF.

The V gene is TRBV2, the J gene TRBJ2-3; D remains ambiguous. Germline V lookup: CDR1 SNHLY, CDR2 FYNNEI. CDR3 length: 14 amino acids. With 2 bases removed from V and 4 bases from J, the gap between germline ends came to 10 bases. The CDR3 sequence: CASSESVRADTQYF. The CDR3 DNA follows: TGTGCCAGCAGTGAAAGCGTGAGAGCAGATACGCAGTATTTT.

This clonotype was recorded at least ten times. The chain combines TRBV5-1 with TRBJ2-1, with D unclear. V dropped 4 bases and J dropped 5 bases, with 7 bases sitting between them. The CDR3 totals 12 residues. Germline CDR1 SGHRS, CDR2 YFSETQ. CDR3 loop: CASSAPNNEQFF. CDR3 in DNA: TGCGCCAGCAGCGCCCCGAACAATGAGCAGTTCTTC.

In its sample, this clonotype is medium-sized. This chain joins TRBV7-2 and TRBJ2-7; tentative D call: TRBD1 (5 bases). This CDR3 has 15 residues. V lost 1 base, J lost 1 base, and 11 bases lay in between. Germline CDR1 and CDR2: SGHTA and FQGNSA. CDR3 protein: CASSLGQDRSYEQYF. CDR3 in DNA: TGTGCCAGCAGCTTAGGCCAAGACAGATCCTACGAGCAGTACTTC.

The table lists this clonotype with many counts. The V call is TRBV20-1, the J call TRBJ2-7; weak D call: TRBD2 (5 bases). There are 15 residues in the CDR3. Germline assignment: CDR1 DFQATT and CDR2 SNEGSKA (reference sequence). Between the trimmed V and J ends, which lost 6 bases and 3 bases, there was a span of 21 bases. The CDR3 coding sequence is TGCAGTGCCCCTACCGGTCGCCGGGGTTTCTACGAGCAGTACTTC. Translated, it gives CSAPTGRRGFYEQYF.

This clonotype was seen ten or more times. The rearrangement joins TRBV28 to TRBJ2-7, with no clear D. Germline CDR1 and CDR2: MDHEN and SYDVKM. There are 13 residues in the CDR3. Trimming pared 5 bases from V and 7 bases from J, leaving 15 bases between. CDR3 in amino acids: CASSPAPPKEQYF. CDR3 coding DNA: TGTGCCAGCAGTCCCGCCCCCCCCAAGGAGCAGTACTTC.

This clonotype was found a few times. The rearrangement links TRBV20-1 to TRBJ2-5, with D unclear. Trimming pared 5 bases from V and 1 base from J, leaving 14 bases between. CDR3 length: 14 amino acids. Germline CDR1 is DFQATT and CDR2 is SNEGSKA (reference sequence). The CDR3 is CSAAPGGAQETQYF. The CDR3 nucleotides read TGCAGTGCTGCCCCCGGCGGAGCCCAAGAGACCCAGTACTTC.

The chain carries TRBV19 and TRBJ1-6; possible D gene TRBD1, 5 bases. V was trimmed by 7 bases and J by 7 bases, leaving 20 bases between them. This CDR3 spans 16 amino acids. Germline V gives CDR1 LNHDA, CDR2 SQIVND (reference sequence). CDR3 nucleotides: TGTGCCAGTACCCCCCCGCAGAAAAGGGGCAATTCACCCCTCCACTTT. It codes for CASTPPQKRGNSPLHF.

This clonotype came up a few times. J is TRBJ2-2 and V is TRBV29-1; the D gene is possibly TRBD2 (5 bases). Trimming left V 7 bases short and J 6 bases short, with 9 bases between. The CDR3 is 11 residues long. Germline-derived CDR1 and CDR2 are SQVTM and ANQGSEA. The CDR3 DNA reads as TGCAGCGCTGGAGGATCCGGGGAGCTGTTTTTT. This translates into CSAGGSGELFF.

This clonotype was seen ten or more times. The chain has TRBV18 and TRBJ2-1; 7 bases map to TRBD1. Losses at the gene ends were 6 bases for V and 6 bases for J; bases not matched to a gene: 5. Looked up from germline, CDR1 is KGHSH and CDR2 is LQKENI. The CDR3 extends over 13 amino acids. The CDR3 loop reads CASSLDRVNEQFF. The CDR3 nucleotides read TGTGCCAGCTCTCTCGACAGGGTCAATGAGCAGTTCTTC.

The chain links TRBV18 to TRBJ1-1; D is unclear. Germline CDR1 and CDR2: KGHSH and LQKENI. V was clipped by 5 bases and J by 1 base, with 2 bases between them. CDR3 size: 11 residues. The CDR3 coding sequence is TGTGCCAGCTCATCGAACACTGAAGCTTTCTTT. Its translation: CASSSNTEAFF.

This clonotype was seen at least ten times. This chain joins TRBV6-5 and TRBJ2-5; D ambiguous. Deletions cut 6 bases from V and 1 base from J, with 9 bases between. This CDR3 is built from 13 residues. The germline CDR1 and CDR2 sequences are MNHEY and SVGAGI. The CDR3 DNA reads as TGTGCCAGCAGAAGACTCCCCCAAGAGACCCAGTACTTC. Translating gives CASRRLPQETQYF.

The chain is built from TRBV10-3 and TRBJ2-2, with TRBD2 matching over 11 bases. V shed 10 bases and J 0 bases; nucleotides not matched to a gene: 4. Germline V CDR1 and CDR2: ENHRY, SYGVKD. The CDR3 spans 15 residues. The CDR3 DNA sequence: TGTGCCACAAGTAGCGGGAGGGCGAACACCGGGGAGCTGTTTTTT. Its protein product is CATSSGRANTGELFF.

A few counts support this clonotype. The V and J genes are TRBV18 and TRBJ1-4; D possibly corresponds to TRBD1 (6 bases). Trimming cost V 5 bases and J 9 bases, with 16 bases left between them. This CDR3 spans 14 amino acids. Per the germline V gene, CDR1 is KGHSH and CDR2 is LQKENI. CDR3 residues: CASSSLDRQQKLFF. DNA of the CDR3: TGTGCCAGCTCATCTTTAGACAGGCAACAAAAACTGTTTTTT.

This clonotype has just a few counts. V is TRBV28 and J is TRBJ2-1; no clear D gene. V lost 5 bases and J 7 bases, leaving 18 bases between the germline ends. The germline V gene encodes CDR1 MDHEN and CDR2 SYDVKM. The CDR3 length is 15 residues. CDR3 DNA: TGTGCCAGCAGTCGTCGGCTTTCCGGTACGAATGAGCAGTTCTTC. This encodes CASSRRLSGTNEQFF.

This clonotype was observed at least ten times. The chain has TRBV7-2 and TRBJ2-7; D is perhaps TRBD2 (5 bases). The V gene's germline CDR1 is SGHTA and CDR2 FQGNSA. Trimming took off 0 bases at V and 2 bases at J, with 5 bases between the two ends. CDR3 length: 13 residues. The CDR3 DNA reads as TGTGCCAGCAGCTTAGCTAGCGCCTACGAGCAGTACTTC. The encoded protein is CASSLASAYEQYF.

The V and J genes are TRBV5-1 and TRBJ2-1; 9 bases match TRBD2. Germline CDR1 reads SGHRS; CDR2 reads YFSETQ. The CDR3 length is 14 residues. V dropped 6 bases and J dropped 5; count of bases not matched to a gene: 6. The CDR3 DNA sequence: TGCGCCAGCACAGGGGCTAGCGGGAACAATGAGCAGTTCTTC. Its translation is CASTGASGNNEQFF.

This clonotype has a handful of counts. The rearrangement links TRBV11-3 to TRBJ2-1, with 11 bases identical to TRBD2. Trimming took 2 bases from V and 4 from J; bases not matched to a gene: 4. The CDR3 totals 16 residues. Germline assignment: CDR1 SGHNT and CDR2 YENEEA. The CDR3: CASSLWGTSGYNEQFF. In DNA, the CDR3 is TGTGCCAGCAGCTTATGGGGGACTAGCGGTTACAATGAGCAGTTCTTC.

This clonotype has at least ten counts. This rearrangement joins TRBV10-3 to TRBJ2-3, with 8 bases lining up with TRBD2. This CDR3 has 15 amino acids. The germline CDR1 and CDR2 sequences are ENHRY and SYGVKD. V gave up 11 bases and J gave up 2 bases; unmatched junction bases: 12. CDR3 region: CAVTSGTRLTDTQYF. The CDR3 coding sequence is TGTGCCGTCACCTCCGGGACTAGACTCACAGATACGCAGTATTTT.

This clonotype was recorded at least ten times. The chain joins TRBV12-3 or TRBV12-4 to TRBJ2-2; D is perhaps TRBD2 (5 bases). V was shortened by 5 bases and J by 3 bases, with 10 bases between the two germline ends. CDR3 length: 14 residues. CDR3 region: CASSPGVDTGELFF. The CDR3 DNA follows: TGTGCCAGCAGTCCCGGGGTGGACACCGGGGAGCTGTTTTTT.

The V and J genes are TRBV12-3 or TRBV12-4 and TRBJ2-3; maybe TRBD1 (6 bases). V was trimmed by 4 bases and J by 4 bases, leaving 9 bases between them. The length of the CDR3 is 13 residues. The CDR3 DNA sequence: TGTGCCAGCAGTTACAGGGTCCCAGATACGCAGTATTTT. Its translation is CASSYRVPDTQYF.

This clonotype has a handful of counts. The chain is built from TRBV12-3 or TRBV12-4 and TRBJ2-2; 11 bases align to TRBD2. The ends lost 6 bases at V and 0 bases at J; junction bases unmatched: 6. CDR3 length: 17 amino acids. CDR3 sequence: CASRPGTSGANTGELFF. In nucleotides, the CDR3 is TGTGCCAGCAGGCCCGGGACTAGCGGAGCGAACACCGGGGAGCTGTTTTTT.

A few counts support this clonotype. The rearrangement joins TRBV20-1 to TRBJ2-7; 9 nucleotides agree with TRBD2. The J segment lost 4 bases and the V segment lost 3 bases, leaving 7 bases of the junction unmatched. The CDR3 contains 14 residues. CDR1 DFQATT and CDR2 SNEGSKA come from the germline V gene (reference sequence). CDR3 DNA sequence: TGCAGTGCTAGTGGTGCGGGAGGGCCATACGAGCAGTACTTC. This encodes CSASGAGGPYEQYF.

This clonotype has just a few counts. The rearrangement joins TRBV20-1 to TRBJ2-4; 10 positions match TRBD2. Germline trimming cut 2 bases from V and 6 bases from J; bases unmatched to any gene: 1. Germline values: CDR1 DFQATT, CDR2 SNEGSKA (reference sequence). The CDR3 is 13 residues long. The chain's CDR3 is CSARRLAGNIQYF. The DNA of the CDR3 is TGCAGTGCTAGAAGACTAGCGGGAAACATTCAGTACTTC.